The T cell receptor beta chain under discussion was sequenced for a study of shared clonotypes between healthy human individuals. Sequencing was performed with immunoSEQ multiplex PCR; in TCRdb, only in-frame clones are kept and a portion is missing. The sample comprises 1.5 million to 2.5 million clones, less than 95% of which are singletons, and 1.2% rests with the top ten. The CDR3 is 15 amino acids. Trimming shortened V by 0 bases and J by 4 bases, and 12 bases separated the two germline ends. Germline CDR1 MNHEY, CDR2 SMNVEV (reference sequence). This clone was picked up one time. As defined, naive CD8 cells were CD45RO-negative and positively selected for CCR7, with terminally differentiated effector memory CD45RA+ cells excluded.

Sequenced material: naive CD8+ T cells sorted from blood. The sequence came from a man aged 18 to 30 in good health. The V call is TRBV27, the J call TRBJ1-1; no reliable D call. CDR3: CASSLSWGGGTEAFF. The CDR3 DNA sequence: TGTGCCAGCAGTTTATCATGGGGAGGTGGCACTGAAGCTTTCTTT.